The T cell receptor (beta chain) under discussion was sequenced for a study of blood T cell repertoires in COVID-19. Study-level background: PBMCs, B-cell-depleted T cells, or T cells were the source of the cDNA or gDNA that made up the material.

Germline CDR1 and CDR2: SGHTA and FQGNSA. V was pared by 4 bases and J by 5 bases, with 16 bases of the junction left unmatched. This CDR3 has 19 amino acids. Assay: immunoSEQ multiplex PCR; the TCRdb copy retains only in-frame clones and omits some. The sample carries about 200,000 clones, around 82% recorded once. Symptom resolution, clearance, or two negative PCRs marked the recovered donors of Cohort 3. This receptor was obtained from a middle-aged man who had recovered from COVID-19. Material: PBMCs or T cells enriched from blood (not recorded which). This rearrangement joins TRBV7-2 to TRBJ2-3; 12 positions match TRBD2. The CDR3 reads CASSSGRGELAGGRDTQYF. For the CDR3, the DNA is TGTGCCAGCAGCTCAGGCAGAGGAGAGCTAGCGGGGGGGCGAGATACGCAGTATTTT.